These T cell receptor beta chains were read from a single sample in a study of human T cells and chemical hapten exposure. TCRdb fed the RACE reads into MiXCR, producing one record per CDR3 protein. The sample lists about 79,000 distinct CDR3 sequences, over 6.5% occurring once. Sequencing was done on a sample of whole blood. The receptors originated from a male donor in good health. Some clones in this sample may be carry-over from other donors' samples. The CDR3 runs from the conserved cysteine through the conserved F or W. Clone size is not always given. Where it is, it says once, few, many or a class for expanded clones.

CASSPGLGAYNEQFF	TRBJ2-1	few	TRBV12-3/TRBV12-4
CSARDLGADTQYF	TRBJ2-3	many	TRBV20-1
CASSPDGYEHWYF	TRBJ2-7	few	TRBV5-1
CASSQDTQASSTQYF	TRBJ2-3	once	TRBV4-2
CASSAGHQYSNQPQHF	TRBJ1-5	.	TRBV6-1
CSARDYPNYNEQFF	TRBJ2-1	many	TRBV20-1
CAIQGNYGYTF	TRBJ1-2	few	TRBV10-3
CSARNAGTEAFF	TRBJ1-1	.	TRBV20-1
CASSHGRGHGQPQHF	TRBJ1-5	few	TRBV3-1
CATSPGAGTQETQYF	TRBJ2-5	few	TRBV15
CASSFDRGHVDFF	TRBJ1-1	.	TRBV6-2/TRBV6-3
CSAQGQGAHTEAFF	TRBJ1-1	.	TRBV20-1
CAISETGEGTEAFF	TRBJ1-1	many	TRBV10-3
CASRAGGPNEQFF	TRBJ2-1	few	TRBV25-1
CASSQLAGTTDTQYF	TRBJ2-3	.	TRBV14
CSARGTSGRPSYEQYF	TRBJ2-7	many	TRBV20-1
CASSQGDRGYGNQPQHF	TRBJ1-5	.	TRBV3-1
CAISGREDRAYGYTF	TRBJ1-2	.	TRBV10-3
CAASILQAFSGANVLTF	TRBJ2-6	few	TRBV10-1
CASSQPTGVDYTF	TRBJ1-2	many	TRBV4-1
CASREIYTEAFF	TRBJ1-1	few	TRBV2
CASSEVMVVREQYF	TRBJ2-7	many	TRBV6-1
CASSLDRGTTDTQYF	TRBJ2-3	few	TRBV11-2
CASSSRPNEQFF	TRBJ2-1	many	TRBV6-2/TRBV6-3
CASSALGDRGTGNTIYF	TRBJ1-3	.	TRBV12-3/TRBV12-4
CASSLTDRTNYEQYF	TRBJ2-7	few	TRBV18
CSSRLAESTDTQYF	TRBJ2-3	few	TRBV20-1
CASSPRTEGTKNIQYF	TRBJ2-4	.	TRBV3-1
CASSLFGQSLNTEAFF	TRBJ1-1	few	TRBV12-3/TRBV12-4
CSASEGEHGTNQPQHF	TRBJ1-5	medium-sized	TRBV20-1
CASSLGLAEDQETQYF	TRBJ2-5	few	TRBV5-1
CASSPYRQGGYEQYF	TRBJ2-7	few	TRBV7-9
CASSLSAGLLEDYGYTF	TRBJ1-2	few	TRBV27
CASSRPLIDTQYF	TRBJ2-3	few	TRBV6-7
CASRPALAKYSNQPQHF	TRBJ1-5	.	TRBV6-5
CASSQTGVGYEQYF	TRBJ2-7	few	TRBV4-1
CASSEGRTGDTEAFF	TRBJ1-1	once	TRBV10-2
CSAQPGYFEQFF	TRBJ2-1	.	TRBV29-1
CASSQEVSNQPQHF	TRBJ1-5	many	TRBV4-3
CASSLARTRRNTEAFF	TRBJ1-1	few	TRBV7-8
CASRLTGRTHANTEAFF	TRBJ1-1	many	TRBV6-2/TRBV6-3
CASGSQGASTGELFF	TRBJ2-2	.	TRBV4-1
CSVIPRGNYNEQFF	TRBJ2-1	many	TRBV29-1
CATRDRANEKLFF	TRBJ1-4	few	TRBV10-2
CALGYGYTF	TRBJ1-2	.	TRBV7-9
CAISESIGVLSNQPQHF	TRBJ1-5	many	TRBV10-3
CAISEAENIQYF	TRBJ2-4	few	TRBV10-3
CASSEVPGQGYEQYF	TRBJ2-7	many	TRBV6-1
CASSVWTVNTEAFF	TRBJ1-1	many	TRBV6-1
CASRPPGLAGGIEQFF	TRBJ2-1	few	TRBV2
CASSLVVGQHSSGNTIYF	TRBJ1-3	many	TRBV7-8
CASSQVAGQGYGYTF	TRBJ1-2	.	TRBV3-1
CASSQERSTDTQYF	TRBJ2-3	few	TRBV4-1
CASSGGVRDSGNTICF	TRBJ1-3	.	TRBV3-1
CASSPAADRTEAFF	TRBJ1-1	many	TRBV18
CSVMVTSGANVLTF	TRBJ2-6	few	TRBV29-1
CASSFDRRTEAFF	TRBJ1-1	.	TRBV5-6
CASKRGGTDTQYF	TRBJ2-3	few	TRBV7-2